This TCR beta chain was profiled in a study of blood T cell repertoires in COVID-19. As for the study in general: Samples came from the United States, Italy and Spain, spanning acute and convalescent COVID-19.

This clone has a handful of counts. Trimming took 6 bases from V and 8 from J; bases not matched to a gene: 10. Germline CDR1 reads MNHEY; CDR2 reads SMNVEV (reference sequence). The CDR3 sequence is 14 residues long. Methods used by the authors: Amplified reference gene primers provided the basis for estimating nucleated cell counts. Assay used: immunoSEQ multiplex PCR; TCRdb lists only in-frame clones, some missing. From that table come the V and J calls and clone size; the DNA was used to work out D and trimming. The repertoire includes 100,000 to 150,000 clones, 65% to 90% of them detected once, and 20% to 30% sits in the top ten.

The specimen sequenced was peripheral blood. V usage is TRBV27 and J usage is TRBJ1-2, with TRBD1 matching 9 bases. The origin of this receptor is a woman older than 75 with acute or convalescent COVID-19. The chain's CDR3 is CASSPLGDREGYTF. The DNA for the CDR3 is TGTGCCAGCAGCCCGCTTGGGGACAGGGAGGGCTACACCTTC.